These T cell receptor beta chains were read from a single sample in a study of T-cell memory formation after mild COVID-19. One entry per CDR3 protein results from TCRdb running MiXCR on the 5' RACE reads. The data show roughly 580,000 distinct CDR3 sequences, roughly 18% seen once. The sample consisted of PBMCs or a T cell subset sorted from them (not recorded which). Receptors were obtained from an adult woman who had mild COVID-19 (a few samples of this study predate the infection). Cell type and time point are not known. Both conserved end residues are part of each CDR3. D genes are given only for firm matches. Clone size is stated in some rows and not others, as once, few, many or a class when expanded.

cdr3_aa cdr3_nt j_call d_call v_call clone_size
CAISESRGQGINSPLHF TGTGCCATCAGTGAGTCGAGGGGACAGGGGATAAATTCACCCCTCCACTTT TRBJ1-6 TRBD1 TRBV10-3 .
CASSVTGRFGEQYF TGTGCCAGCAGCGTGACAGGGAGATTTGGCGAGCAGTACTTC TRBJ2-7 TRBD1 TRBV7-9 .
CASSLVAEPYNEQFF TGCGCCAGCAGCTTGGTAGCGGAGCCCTACAATGAGCAGTTCTTC TRBJ2-1 . TRBV5-1 few
CATSRESRQWEQFF TGTGCCACCAGCAGAGAGTCTAGGCAGTGGGAGCAGTTCTTC TRBJ2-1 . TRBV15 .
CATSDPKTSSKYNEQFF TGTGCCACCAGTGATCCTAAGACTAGCTCCAAATACAATGAGCAGTTCTTC TRBJ2-1 TRBD2 TRBV24-1 few
CATSRDSSYGYTF TGTGCCACCAGCAGAGATTCCAGCTATGGCTACACCTTC TRBJ1-2 . TRBV15 .
CSVETSGSPTDTQYF TGCAGCGTTGAGACTAGCGGGAGTCCCACAGATACGCAGTATTTT TRBJ2-3 TRBD2 TRBV29-1 .
CASSSPLEESSYNEQFF TGTGCCAGCAGCTCCCCGCTCGAAGAAAGCTCCTACAATGAGCAGTTCTTC TRBJ2-1 . TRBV7-9 .
CASSYTGGNQPQHF TGTGCCAGCAGTTACACGGGGGGCAATCAGCCCCAGCATTTT TRBJ1-5 . TRBV6-2/TRBV6-3 many
CASTGDSQNTEAFF TGTGCCAGCACCGGGGACAGCCAGAACACTGAAGCTTTCTTT TRBJ1-1 TRBD1 TRBV2 .
CASSGPGLGVGPGELFF TGCGCCAGCAGCGGACCGGGACTAGGAGTGGGGCCCGGGGAGCTGTTTTTT TRBJ2-2 TRBD2 TRBV4-1 .
CASSQVLIGTSGPAEEQYF TGTGCCAGCAGCCAAGTACTCATCGGGACTAGCGGACCCGCGGAAGAGCAGTACTTC TRBJ2-7 TRBD2 TRBV14 few
CASSSNPLVGHTANYGYTF TGTGCCAGCAGCTCCAACCCATTGGTAGGGCACACCGCTAACTATGGCTACACCTTC TRBJ1-2 . TRBV7-2 .
CASSQDTAGGVIQYF TGTGCCAGCAGCCAAGATACAGCGGGAGGGGTTATTCAGTACTTC TRBJ2-4 TRBD2 TRBV4-2 few
CATRLAAGGEQFF TGTGCCACCCGACTAGCCGCCGGGGGTGAGCAGTTCTTC TRBJ2-1 TRBD2 TRBV28 few
CASSLDGQGLWDTEAFF TGTGCCAGCAGCTTAGATGGGCAGGGGCTTTGGGACACTGAAGCTTTCTTT TRBJ1-1 . TRBV7-9 .
CASGVDSGANVLTF TGCGCCAGCGGGGTGGACTCTGGGGCCAACGTCCTGACTTTC TRBJ2-6 . TRBV5-1 few
CATSRGSGESTEAFF TGTGCCACCAGCAGAGGATCCGGGGAGAGCACTGAAGCTTTCTTT TRBJ1-1 . TRBV15 .
CASSQGLAGGMETQYF TGTGCCAGCAGCCAGGGACTAGCGGGGGGAATGGAGACCCAGTACTTC TRBJ2-5 TRBD2 TRBV7-7 .
CSPRLVQATGISHEQYF TGCAGCCCCAGACTCGTACAGGCAACAGGGATCTCCCACGAGCAGTACTTC TRBJ2-7 . TRBV29-1 few
CASRPGTGDEKLFF TGCGCCAGCAGACCCGGGACAGGGGATGAAAAACTGTTTTTT TRBJ1-4 TRBD1 TRBV5-1 few
CASSPGQGGRAKNIQYF TGTGCCAGCAGTCCGGGACAGGGGGGAAGGGCCAAAAACATTCAGTACTTC TRBJ2-4 TRBD1 TRBV12-3/TRBV12-4 .
CASGRQGAIPGELFF TGTGCCAGCGGACGTCAGGGGGCGATTCCCGGGGAGCTGTTTTTT TRBJ2-2 TRBD1 TRBV6-2/TRBV6-3 few
CAAKTIRTGLGYTF TGTGCCGCAAAAACTATAAGGACAGGGCTTGGCTACACCTTC TRBJ1-2 TRBD1 TRBV2 .
CASSLRGAGGLNTQYF TGTGCCAGCAGCTTAAGAGGGGCGGGAGGGCTGAATACGCAGTATTTT TRBJ2-3 TRBD2 TRBV7-3 .
CASSLEPDGYEPQHF TGTGCCAGCAGCTTGGAACCAGATGGGTACGAGCCCCAGCATTTT TRBJ1-5 . TRBV5-5 few
CASSYVEPGQRNQPQHF TGTGCCAGCAGCTACGTAGAACCGGGACAGAGAAATCAGCCCCAGCATTTT TRBJ1-5 TRBD1 TRBV7-9 .
CASSLTSGGSEQYF TGCGCCAGCAGCCTAACTAGCGGGGGAAGCGAGCAGTACTTC TRBJ2-7 TRBD2 TRBV5-1 few
CASSFARKTGLAESSYEQYF TGTGCCAGCAGCTTTGCCCGAAAGACCGGACTAGCGGAGAGCTCCTACGAGCAGTACTTC TRBJ2-7 TRBD2 TRBV7-2 .
CASSPPGTAKNIQYF TGTGCCAGCAGTCCTCCCGGGACAGCCAAAAACATTCAGTACTTC TRBJ2-4 . TRBV7-2 few
CASRSDRDEKLFF TGTGCCAGCAGATCGGACAGAGATGAAAAACTGTTTTTT TRBJ1-4 . TRBV7-9 .
CASGTLAKNIQYF TGCGCCAGTGGGACGCTAGCCAAAAACATTCAGTACTTC TRBJ2-4 . TRBV4-3 .
CASSPGQAETQYF TGTGCCAGCTCACCCGGACAAGCGGAGACCCAGTACTTC TRBJ2-5 . TRBV18 .
CASSVSGTAYEQYF TGTGCCAGCAGCGTCTCGGGGACAGCTTACGAGCAGTACTTC TRBJ2-7 TRBD1 TRBV9 few
CASSLTTVTYEQYF TGTGCCAGCAGTCTAACGACAGTTACCTACGAGCAGTACTTC TRBJ2-7 . TRBV12-3/TRBV12-4 .
CATTHREGVTEAFF TGTGCCACCACACACAGGGAGGGGGTCACTGAAGCTTTCTTT TRBJ1-1 . TRBV6-6 few
CASSRNSYEQYF TGTGCCAGCAGTCGAAATTCCTACGAGCAGTACTTC TRBJ2-7 . TRBV6-6 .
CASGYRTGGRETQYF TGTGCTAGTGGTTATCGGACAGGGGGCAGGGAGACCCAGTACTTC TRBJ2-5 TRBD1 TRBV12-5 .
CASSLGPGFLDEQYF TGCGCCAGCAGCTTGGGTCCGGGGTTCCTAGACGAGCAGTACTTC TRBJ2-7 . TRBV5-1 .
CATSDRYYGTGTTGELFF TGTGCCACCAGTGACAGATACTACGGGACAGGGACCACCGGGGAGCTGTTTTTT TRBJ2-2 TRBD1 TRBV24-1 many
CSARGTASYEQYF TGCAGTGCTAGAGGGACAGCCTCCTACGAGCAGTACTTC TRBJ2-7 . TRBV20-1 .